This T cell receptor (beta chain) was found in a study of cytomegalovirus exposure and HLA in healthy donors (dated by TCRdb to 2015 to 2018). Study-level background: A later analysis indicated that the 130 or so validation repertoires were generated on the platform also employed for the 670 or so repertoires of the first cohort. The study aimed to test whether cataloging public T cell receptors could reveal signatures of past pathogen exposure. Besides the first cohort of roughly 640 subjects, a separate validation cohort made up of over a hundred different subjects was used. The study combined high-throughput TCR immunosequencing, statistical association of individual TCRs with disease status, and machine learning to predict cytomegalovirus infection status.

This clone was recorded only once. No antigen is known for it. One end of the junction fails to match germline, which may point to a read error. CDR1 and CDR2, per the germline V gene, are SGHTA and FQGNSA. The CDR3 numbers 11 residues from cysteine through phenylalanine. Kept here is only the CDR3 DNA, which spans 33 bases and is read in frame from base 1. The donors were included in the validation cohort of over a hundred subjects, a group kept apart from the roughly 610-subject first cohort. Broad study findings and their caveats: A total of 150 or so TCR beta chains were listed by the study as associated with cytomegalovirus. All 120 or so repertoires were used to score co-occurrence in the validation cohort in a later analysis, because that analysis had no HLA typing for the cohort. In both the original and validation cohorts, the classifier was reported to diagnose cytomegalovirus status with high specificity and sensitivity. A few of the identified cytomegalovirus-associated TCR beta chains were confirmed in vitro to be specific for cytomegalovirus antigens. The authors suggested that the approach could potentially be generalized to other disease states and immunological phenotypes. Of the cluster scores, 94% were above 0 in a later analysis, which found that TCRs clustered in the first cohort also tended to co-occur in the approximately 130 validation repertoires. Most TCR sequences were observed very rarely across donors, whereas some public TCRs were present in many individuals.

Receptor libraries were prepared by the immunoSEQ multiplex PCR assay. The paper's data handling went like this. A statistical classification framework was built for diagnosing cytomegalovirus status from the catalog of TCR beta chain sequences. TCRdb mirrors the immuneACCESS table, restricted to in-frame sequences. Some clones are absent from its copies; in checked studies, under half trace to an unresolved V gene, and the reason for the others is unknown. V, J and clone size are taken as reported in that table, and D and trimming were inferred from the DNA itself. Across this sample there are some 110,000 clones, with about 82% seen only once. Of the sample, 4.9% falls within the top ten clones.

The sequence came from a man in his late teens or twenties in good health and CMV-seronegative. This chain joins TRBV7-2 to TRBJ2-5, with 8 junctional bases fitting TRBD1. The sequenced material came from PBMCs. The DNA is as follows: TGTGCCAGCAGCTTAACGGGACAGGTCGACTTC. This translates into CASSLTGQVDF.